This TCR beta chain was captured in a study of T cells in Graves' hyperthyroidism and ophthalmopathy. The study, taken as a whole, reports: Most clonotypes expanded in thyroid above 0.001 were likewise present in blood.

About this clonotype itself: Its antigen is not known.

What was amplified from RNA transcripts were TCR beta CDR3 regions. TCR CDR3 regions were first amplified by RT-PCR with HTBI primers. From the multiplex PCR reads, TCRdb called clonotypes with MiXCR, one entry per CDR3 protein. This sample has 480,000 or so distinct CDR3 sequences, with 35% to 50% found just once. This CDR3 is 15 amino acids long. Trimming shortened V by 5 bases and J by 0 bases, and 13 bases separated the two germline ends. The source of this sequence is an adult woman with Graves' disease, either hyperthyroidism or ophthalmopathy (not recorded which). The chain combines TRBV12-3 or TRBV12-4 with TRBJ1-1, with D perhaps TRBD1 (5 bases). The sequenced sample consisted of peripheral blood or thyroid tissue (not recorded which). The CDR3 loop is CASSPGRGVNTEAFF. DNA for the CDR3: TGTGCCAGCAGTCCCGGGCGGGGCGTGAACACTGAAGCTTTCTTT.